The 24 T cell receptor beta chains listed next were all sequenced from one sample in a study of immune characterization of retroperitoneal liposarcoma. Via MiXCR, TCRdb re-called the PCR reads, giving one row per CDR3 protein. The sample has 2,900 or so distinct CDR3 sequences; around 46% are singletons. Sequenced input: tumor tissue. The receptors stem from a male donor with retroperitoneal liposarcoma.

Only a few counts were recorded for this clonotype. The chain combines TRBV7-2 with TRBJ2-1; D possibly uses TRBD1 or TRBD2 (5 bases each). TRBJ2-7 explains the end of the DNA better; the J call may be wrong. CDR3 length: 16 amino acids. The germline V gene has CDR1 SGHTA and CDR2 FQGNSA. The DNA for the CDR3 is TGTGCCAGCAGCTTAGTTACCGGGGCCGGATATGGTGAGCAGTACTTC. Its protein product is CASSLVTGAGYGEQYF.

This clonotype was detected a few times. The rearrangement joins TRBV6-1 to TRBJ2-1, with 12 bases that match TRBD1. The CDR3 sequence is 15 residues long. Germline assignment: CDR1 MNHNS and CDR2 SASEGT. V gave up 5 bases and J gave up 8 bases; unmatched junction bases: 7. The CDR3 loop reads CASSSRDRGLDEQFF. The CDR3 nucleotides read TGTGCCAGCAGTTCCCGGGACAGGGGGCTCGATGAGCAGTTCTTC.

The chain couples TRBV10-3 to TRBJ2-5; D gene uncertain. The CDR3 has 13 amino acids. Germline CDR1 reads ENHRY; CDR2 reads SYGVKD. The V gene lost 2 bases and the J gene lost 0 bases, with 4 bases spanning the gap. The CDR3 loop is CAISERDQETQYF. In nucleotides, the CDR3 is TGTGCCATCAGTGAGAGGGACCAAGAGACCCAGTACTTC.

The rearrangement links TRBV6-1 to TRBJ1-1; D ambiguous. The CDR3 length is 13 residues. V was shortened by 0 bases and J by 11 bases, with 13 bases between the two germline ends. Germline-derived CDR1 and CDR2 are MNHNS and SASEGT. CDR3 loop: CASSEALRVFAFF. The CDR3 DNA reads TGTGCCAGCAGTGAAGCGCTTAGGGTGTTTGCTTTCTTT.

Here the CDR3 DNA reads TGTGCCAGCAGCCGGGGACAGATGGGCATTCAGTACTTC. Translation gives CASSRGQMGIQYF. The chain employs TRBV11-1 and TRBJ2-4; 7 nucleotides line up with TRBD1. Germline V gives CDR1 SGHAT, CDR2 FQDESV (reference sequence). The CDR3 loop spans 13 amino acids. Trimming took 5 bases from V and 9 from J; bases not matched to a gene: 7.

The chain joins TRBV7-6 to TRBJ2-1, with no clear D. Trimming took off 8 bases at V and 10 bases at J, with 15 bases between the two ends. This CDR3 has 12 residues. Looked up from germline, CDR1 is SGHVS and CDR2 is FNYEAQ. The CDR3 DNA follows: TGTGCCAGCGGCTCGGGTGCCTACGAGCAGTTCTTC. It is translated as CASGSGAYEQFF.

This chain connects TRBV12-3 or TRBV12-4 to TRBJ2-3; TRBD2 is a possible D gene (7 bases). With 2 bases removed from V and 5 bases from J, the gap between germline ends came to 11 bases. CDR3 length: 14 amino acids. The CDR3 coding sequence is TGTGCCAGCAGTTTAAGGGGGGGTAAAGATACGCAGTATTTT. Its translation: CASSLRGGKDTQYF.

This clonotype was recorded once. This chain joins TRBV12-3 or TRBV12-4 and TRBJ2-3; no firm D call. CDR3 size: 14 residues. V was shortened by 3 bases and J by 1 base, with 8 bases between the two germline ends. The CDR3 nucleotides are TGTGCCAGCAGTTTTATGCAGGGCACAGATACGCAGTATTTT. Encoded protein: CASSFMQGTDTQYF.

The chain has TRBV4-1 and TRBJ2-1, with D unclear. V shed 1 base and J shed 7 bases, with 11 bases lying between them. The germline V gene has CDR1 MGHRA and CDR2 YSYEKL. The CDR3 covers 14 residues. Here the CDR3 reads CASSQARFANEQFF. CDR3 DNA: TGCGCCAGCAGCCAAGCCAGATTCGCTAATGAGCAGTTCTTC.

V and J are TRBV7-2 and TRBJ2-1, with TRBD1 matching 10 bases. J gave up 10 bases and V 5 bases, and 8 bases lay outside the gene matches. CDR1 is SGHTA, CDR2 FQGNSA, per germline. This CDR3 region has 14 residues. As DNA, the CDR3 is TGTGCCAGCAGCCCCGACAGGGGGCGCCACGAGCAGTTCTTC. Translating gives CASSPDRGRHEQFF.

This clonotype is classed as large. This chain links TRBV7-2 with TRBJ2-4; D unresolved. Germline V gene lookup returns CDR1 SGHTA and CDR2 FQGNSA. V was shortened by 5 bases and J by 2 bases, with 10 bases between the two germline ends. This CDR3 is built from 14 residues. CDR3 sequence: CASSSSNSKNIQYF. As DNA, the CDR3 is TGTGCCAGCAGCAGTTCTAATTCCAAAAACATTCAGTACTTC. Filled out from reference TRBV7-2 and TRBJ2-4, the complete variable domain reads GAGVSQSPSNKVTEKGKDVELRCDPISGHTALYWYRQSLGQGLEFLIYFQGNSAPDKSGLPSDRFSAERTGGSVSTLTIQRTQQEDSAVYLCASSSSNSKNIQYFGAGTRLSVL.

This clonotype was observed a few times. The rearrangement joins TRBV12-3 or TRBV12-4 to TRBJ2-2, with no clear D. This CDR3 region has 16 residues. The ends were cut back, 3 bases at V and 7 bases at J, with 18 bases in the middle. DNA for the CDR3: TGTGCCAGCAGTTTTGGCCCCCTTCAAATGATCGGGGAGCTGTTTTTT. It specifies CASSFGPLQMIGELFF.

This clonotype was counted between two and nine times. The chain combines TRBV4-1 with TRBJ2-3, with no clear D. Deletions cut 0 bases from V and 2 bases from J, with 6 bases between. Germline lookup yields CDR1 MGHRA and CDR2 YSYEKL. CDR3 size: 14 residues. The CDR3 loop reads CASSQDEYTDTQYF. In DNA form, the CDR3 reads TGCGCCAGCAGCCAAGATGAGTACACAGATACGCAGTATTTT.

The CDR3 reads CASITGSAAQPQHF. In DNA form, the CDR3 reads TGTGCCAGCATCACGGGGTCCGCCGCTCAGCCCCAGCATTTT. This rearrangement joins TRBV6-8 to TRBJ1-5, with D hard to call. The germline gives CDR1 MNHGY, CDR2 SAAAGT. Trimming pared 7 bases from V and 6 bases from J, leaving 16 bases between. This CDR3 is built from 14 residues.

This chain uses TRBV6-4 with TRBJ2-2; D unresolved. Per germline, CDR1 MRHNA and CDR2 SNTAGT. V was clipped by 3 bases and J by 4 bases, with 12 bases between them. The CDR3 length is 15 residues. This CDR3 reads CASSDPGYSTGELFF. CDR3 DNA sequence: TGTGCCAGCAGTGATCCGGGTTACAGCACCGGGGAGCTGTTTTTT.

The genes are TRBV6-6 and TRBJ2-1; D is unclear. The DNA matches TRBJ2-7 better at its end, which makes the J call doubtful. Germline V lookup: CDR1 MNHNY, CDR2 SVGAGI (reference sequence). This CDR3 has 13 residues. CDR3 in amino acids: CASSYRDQYEQYF. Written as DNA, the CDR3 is TGTGCCAGCAGTTACCGAGATCAATACGAGCAGTACTTC.

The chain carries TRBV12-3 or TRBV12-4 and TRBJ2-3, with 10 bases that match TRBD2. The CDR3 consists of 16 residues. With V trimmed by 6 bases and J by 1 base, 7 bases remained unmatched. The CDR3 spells CASSSMTSGRTDTQYF. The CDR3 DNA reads TGTGCCAGCAGCTCTATGACTAGCGGGCGCACAGATACGCAGTATTTT.

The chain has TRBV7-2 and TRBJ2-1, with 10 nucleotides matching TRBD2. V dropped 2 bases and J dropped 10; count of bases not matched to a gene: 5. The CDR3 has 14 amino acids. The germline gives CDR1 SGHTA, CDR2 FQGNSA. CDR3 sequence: CASSLLAGAYEQFF. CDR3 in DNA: TGTGCCAGCAGCTTACTAGCGGGGGCCTACGAGCAGTTCTTC.

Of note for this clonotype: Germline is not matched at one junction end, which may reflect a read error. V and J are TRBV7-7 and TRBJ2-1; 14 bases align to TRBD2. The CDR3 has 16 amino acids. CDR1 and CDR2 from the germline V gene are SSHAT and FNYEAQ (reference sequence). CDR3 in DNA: TGTGCTAGCAGCGACCTGGGGACTAGCGGGAGCGATGAGCAGTTCTTC. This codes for CASSDLGTSGSDEQFF.

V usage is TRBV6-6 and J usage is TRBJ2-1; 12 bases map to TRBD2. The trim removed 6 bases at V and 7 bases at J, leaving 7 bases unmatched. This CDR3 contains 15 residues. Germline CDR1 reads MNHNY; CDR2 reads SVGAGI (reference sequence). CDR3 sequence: CASSLAGGPKNEQFF. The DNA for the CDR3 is TGTGCCAGCAGCCTAGCGGGGGGGCCGAAGAATGAGCAGTTCTTC.

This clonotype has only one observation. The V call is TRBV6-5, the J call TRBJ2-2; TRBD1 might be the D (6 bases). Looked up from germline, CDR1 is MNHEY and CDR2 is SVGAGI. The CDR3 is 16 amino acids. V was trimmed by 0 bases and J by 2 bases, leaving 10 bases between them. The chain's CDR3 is CASSYSRDINTGELFF. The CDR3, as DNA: TGTGCCAGCAGTTACTCGAGGGACATAAACACCGGGGAGCTGTTTTTT.

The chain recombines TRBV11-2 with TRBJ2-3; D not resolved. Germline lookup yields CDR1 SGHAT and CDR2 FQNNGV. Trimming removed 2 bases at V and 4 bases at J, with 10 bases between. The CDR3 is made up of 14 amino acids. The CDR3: CASSLYAGADTQYF. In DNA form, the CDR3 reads TGTGCCAGCAGCTTATACGCTGGGGCAGATACGCAGTATTTT.

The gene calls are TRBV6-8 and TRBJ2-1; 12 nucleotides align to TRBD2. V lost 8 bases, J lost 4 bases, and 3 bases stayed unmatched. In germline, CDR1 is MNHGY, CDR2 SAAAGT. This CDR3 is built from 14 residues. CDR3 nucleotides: TGTGCCAGCCGGCTAGCGGGAGGGTACAATGAGCAGTTCTTC. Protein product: CASRLAGGYNEQFF.

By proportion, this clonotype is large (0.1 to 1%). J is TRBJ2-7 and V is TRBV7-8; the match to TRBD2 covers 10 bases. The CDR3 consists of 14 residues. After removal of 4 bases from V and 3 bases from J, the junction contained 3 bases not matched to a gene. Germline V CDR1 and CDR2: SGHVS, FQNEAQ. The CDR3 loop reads CASSSGTSVYEQYF. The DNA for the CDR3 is TGTGCCAGCAGCTCCGGGACTAGCGTCTACGAGCAGTACTTC.